This T cell receptor beta chain is drawn from a study of blood T cell repertoires in COVID-19. V was shortened by 5 bases and J by 7 bases, with 14 bases between the two germline ends. The CDR3 is 13 residues long. Germline CDR1 is MDHEN and CDR2 is SYDVKM. This table comes from immunoSEQ multiplex PCR, and its TCRdb copy is limited to in-frame clones, with some not included. The sample lists approximately 170,000 clones, around four fifths occurring once. The genes are TRBV28 and TRBJ1-2; D gene unclear. Material: PBMCs or T cells enriched from blood (not recorded which). This sequence was found in a woman in her forties or fifties who had recovered from COVID-19. The CDR3 loop is CASSLDLASGYTF. The CDR3 nucleotides read TGTGCCAGCAGTCTCGACTTAGCCAGTGGCTACACCTTC.